Presented here are 23 T cell receptor beta chains from one specimen sequenced in a study of HIV-infected patients and healthy controls. Follow-up blood was drawn about 14 weeks, roughly three months, after antiretroviral therapy began. The repertoire came from unfractionated whole blood and reflected all unsorted peripheral T cells. Approximately 510 ng RNA was reverse transcribed with alpha and beta constant-region primers. Separate chain-specific third strand synthesis with multiplexing indices produced the alpha and beta libraries. MiXCR was run by TCRdb on the 5' RACE reads, yielding one entry per CDR3 protein. The repertoire holds roughly 4,000 distinct CDR3 sequences, with 8.3% as singletons. The source material was blood, sampled during antiretroviral therapy. Every receptor here comes from an adult with HIV infection.

Only a few counts were recorded for this clonotype. The rearrangement uses TRBV3-1 and TRBJ2-5; D gene unclear. The CDR3 runs to 17 residues. Per germline, CDR1 LGHDT and CDR2 YNNKEL (reference sequence). The V end lost 7 bases, the J end lost 2 bases, and 23 bases lay between the germline ends. Written as DNA, the CDR3 is TGTGCCAGCACCAAAGGCCATTGGGAAACAATACAAGAGACCCAGTACTTC. Translating gives CASTKGHWETIQETQYF.

This chain's CDR3 is CASSSTSGDTDTQYF. The CDR3 bases are TGCGCCAGCAGCTCGACTAGCGGGGACACAGATACGCAGTATTTT. The rearrangement uses TRBV5-1 and TRBJ2-3, with 11 bases aligning to TRBD2. Trimming at V came to 3 bases and at J to 2 bases, leaving 2 bases not matched to a gene. The CDR3 spans 15 residues. CDR1 is SGHRS, CDR2 YFSETQ, per germline. Full variable domain (rest looked up from reference TRBV5-1 and TRBJ2-3): KAGVTQTPRYLIKTRGQQVTLSCSPISGHRSVSWYQQTPGQGLQFLFEYFSETQRNKGNFPGRFSGRQFSNSRSEMNVSTLELGDSALYLCASSSTSGDTDTQYFGPGTRLTVL.

Many counts were recorded for this clonotype. CDR3 DNA: TGTGCCAGCAGCCCCGGCGGCTTCACTACCGCTTTCTTT. This sequence encodes CASSPGGFTTAFF. The V call is TRBV7-6, the J call TRBJ1-1; D call uncertain. The V end lost 5 bases, the J end lost 11 bases, and 18 bases lay between the germline ends. The CDR3 is made up of 13 amino acids. Germline CDR1 SGHVS, CDR2 FNYEAQ.

Relative to its sample, this clonotype is medium-sized. The V and J genes are TRBV7-8 and TRBJ2-7; D possibly matches TRBD1 or TRBD2 (5 bases each). The CDR3 runs 15 residues. CDR1 SGHVS and CDR2 FQNEAQ come from the germline V gene. Trimming removed 5 bases at V and 0 bases at J, with 14 bases between. CDR3 coding DNA: TGTGCCAGCAGCAGCCCTGGGGCGGGCTCCTACGAGCAGTACTTC. This codes for CASSSPGAGSYEQYF.

Relative to its sample, this clonotype is medium-sized. The V gene is TRBV6-5, the J gene TRBJ2-6; perhaps TRBD1 as D (5 bases). Germline CDR1 and CDR2: MNHEY and SVGAGI. Trimming removed 2 bases from V and 0 bases from J, with 8 bases in between. This CDR3 has 16 amino acids. The CDR3 is CASSYGDSSGANVLTF. The CDR3 coding sequence is TGTGCCAGCAGTTACGGTGACAGCTCTGGGGCCAACGTCCTGACTTTC.

This clonotype was observed a handful of times. The chain is built from TRBV29-1 and TRBJ1-1; D unresolved. The CDR3 is 14 amino acids. V was trimmed by 4 bases and J by 3 bases, leaving 15 bases between them. Germline assignment: CDR1 SQVTM and CDR2 ANQGSEA. The CDR3 DNA sequence: TGCAGCGTTGTGGAGGACCCGCTGTACACTGAAGCTTTCTTT. Its protein product is CSVVEDPLYTEAFF.

This clonotype has at least ten counts. The chain links TRBV7-2 to TRBJ1-1, with unresolved D. This CDR3 has 16 amino acids. Germline CDR1 is SGHTA and CDR2 is FQGNSA. The V end lost 1 base, the J end lost 6 bases, and 18 bases lay between the germline ends. The CDR3 loop reads CASSLDRRPRGSEAFF. The CDR3, as DNA: TGTGCCAGCAGCTTAGATCGAAGACCGCGGGGATCTGAAGCTTTCTTT.

This clonotype is medium-sized. The chain links TRBV18 to TRBJ2-5; 9 nucleotides align to TRBD1. V gave up 1 base and J gave up 2 bases; unmatched junction bases: 2. This CDR3 has 15 amino acids. The V gene's germline CDR1 is KGHSH and CDR2 LQKENI. The DNA of the CDR3 is TGTGCCAGCTCACCACGACAGGGGGGGCAAGAGACCCAGTACTTC. It is translated as CASSPRQGGQETQYF.

This clonotype came up many times. The rearrangement joins TRBV29-1 to TRBJ2-2, with 7 bases aligning to TRBD1. The CDR3 is 15 amino acids. Per the germline V gene, CDR1 is SQVTM and CDR2 is ANQGSEA. V lost 1 base to trimming and J lost 5 bases; unmatched junction nucleotides: 7. CDR3 nucleotides: TGCAGCGTTGAAGTACAGGGGCAGGGGACCGGGGAGCTGTTTTTT. As protein: CSVEVQGQGTGELFF.

By sample fraction, this clonotype is medium-sized. The rearrangement links TRBV30 to TRBJ2-2, with D unclear. The CDR3 consists of 12 residues. Germline CDR1 reads GTSNPN; CDR2 reads SVGIG (reference sequence). Trimming removed 0 bases from V and 6 bases from J, with 5 bases in between. CDR3 in DNA: TGTGCCTGGAGTGTGTTGTCCGGGGAGCTGTTTTTT. Translated: CAWSVLSGELFF.

This clonotype is termed medium-sized. The chain has TRBV11-3 and TRBJ2-1; 8 bases are shared with TRBD2. This CDR3 is built from 16 residues. Germline assignment: CDR1 SGHNT and CDR2 YENEEA. Unmatched junction bases numbered 12, after V lost 4 bases and J lost 7 bases. CDR3 sequence (DNA): TGTGCCAGCAGCTCCTCCGGGACTAGGGGGGGGAATGAGCAGTTCTTC. This translates into CASSSSGTRGGNEQFF.

In its sample, this clonotype was seen many times. This chain connects TRBV7-9 to TRBJ2-1; a possible D gene is TRBD2 (5 bases). V was shortened by 5 bases and J by 3 bases, with 14 bases between the two germline ends. There are 15 residues in the CDR3. Germline V gene sequence: CDR1 SEHNR, CDR2 FQNEAQ (reference sequence). The CDR3 region has the DNA TGTGCCAGCAGCGCGGGCGGCAGCCGCTACAATGAGCAGTTCTTC. This sequence encodes CASSAGGSRYNEQFF.

This clonotype was seen at least ten times. The chain is built from TRBV2 and TRBJ2-7; a possible D gene is TRBD1 (5 bases). The germline CDR1 and CDR2 sequences are SNHLY and FYNNEI. The CDR3 has 12 residues. The V end was cut by 7 bases, the J end by 2 bases, with 9 bases between. As DNA, the CDR3 is TGTGCCAGCATGGCAGGGCCCTACGAGCAGTACTTC. As protein: CASMAGPYEQYF.

The chain joins TRBV12-3 or TRBV12-4 to TRBJ1-5, with TRBD1 matching over 9 bases. V gave up 5 bases and J gave up 4 bases; unmatched junction bases: 6. The CDR3 extends over 15 amino acids. CDR3 in amino acids: CASSLTGGRNQPQHF. DNA of the CDR3: TGTGCCAGCAGTCTGACAGGGGGGAGGAATCAGCCCCAGCATTTT.

This clonotype counts as medium-sized. The chain uses TRBV6-9 and TRBJ2-1; 9 nucleotides align to TRBD2. The CDR3 loop spans 19 amino acids. Germline V gives CDR1 MNHGY, CDR2 SVAAGI. After removal of 5 bases from V and 2 bases from J, the junction contained 16 bases not matched to a gene. The CDR3: CASSPRVLAGETAYNEQFF. Here the CDR3 DNA reads TGTGCCAGCAGTCCACGGGTCTTAGCGGGGGAAACTGCCTACAATGAGCAGTTCTTC.

The rearrangement joins TRBV6-5 to TRBJ2-1, with a weak D call TRBD2 (6 bases). Between the trimmed V and J ends, which lost 6 bases and 7 bases, there was a span of 22 bases. Germline lookup yields CDR1 MNHEY and CDR2 SVGAGI. The length of the CDR3 is 16 residues. For the CDR3, the DNA is TGTGCCAGCAGGCCCGCCTGGCGGGGAAGCGGGAATGAGCAGTTCTTC. This translates into CASRPAWRGSGNEQFF.

Judged by abundance, this clonotype is medium-sized (0.01 to 0.1%). This chain links TRBV12-3 or TRBV12-4 with TRBJ2-1; a possible D gene is TRBD1 (6 bases). The V and J ends lost 4 bases and 10 bases respectively, with 29 bases between them. The CDR3 runs to 18 residues. Here the CDR3 DNA reads TGTGCCAGCAGTTCCTATCCGCTCTCCGGGACACCCGCCCACGAGCAGTTCTTC. Translating it yields CASSSYPLSGTPAHEQFF.

This clonotype was recorded at least ten times. J is TRBJ1-2 and V is TRBV7-9, with D tentatively TRBD1 (6 bases). The CDR3 consists of 13 residues. CDR1 SEHNR and CDR2 FQNEAQ come from the germline V gene (reference sequence). V dropped 5 bases and J dropped 4 bases, with 11 bases sitting between them. For the CDR3, the DNA is TGTGCCAGCAGCCTGGACAGCTTCTATGGCTACACCTTC. Its translation: CASSLDSFYGYTF.

By proportion, this clonotype is medium-sized. This chain joins TRBV20-1 and TRBJ1-1; 8 bases agree with TRBD1. Germline V gene lookup returns CDR1 DFQATT and CDR2 SNEGSKA (reference sequence). This CDR3 has 15 amino acids. The junction had 10 bases not matched to a gene; V was cut back by 6 bases and J by 1 base. CDR3 DNA: TGCAGTGCCCGCCTTAGGACAGGGAGGAACACTGAAGCTTTCTTT. Encoded protein: CSARLRTGRNTEAFF.

The chain has TRBV18 and TRBJ1-1; D is possibly TRBD1 (5 bases). The CDR3 has 13 residues. The germline CDR1 and CDR2 sequences are KGHSH and LQKENI. Trimming took 8 bases from V and 3 from J, leaving 13 bases between them. The CDR3 sequence is CASASGKDTEAFF. The CDR3 coding sequence is TGTGCCAGCGCGTCAGGGAAGGACACTGAAGCTTTCTTT.

This clonotype came up many times. The chain is built from TRBV28 and TRBJ2-5; D gene unclear. Germline values: CDR1 MDHEN, CDR2 SYDVKM. V was shortened by 2 bases and J by 5 bases, with 18 bases between the two germline ends. This CDR3 spans 16 amino acids. As DNA, the CDR3 is TGTGCCAGCAGTTTAAGAAGTTTCGGCGGATTGGAGACCCAGTACTTC. Its protein product is CASSLRSFGGLETQYF.

Many counts were recorded for this clonotype. The rearrangement joins TRBV6-5 to TRBJ1-1, with 7 bases matching TRBD1. CDR3 size: 12 residues. After removal of 4 bases from V and 7 bases from J, the junction contained 3 bases not matched to a gene. Per germline, CDR1 MNHEY and CDR2 SVGAGI. This CDR3 is CASSLQGSEAFF. The CDR3 DNA reads TGTGCCAGCAGTTTACAGGGGAGTGAAGCTTTCTTT.

This clonotype has a single count. This chain joins TRBV6-5 and TRBJ2-5; 11 bases fit TRBD2. V trimming: 6 bases; J trimming: 1 base; junction bases outside the gene matches: 7. Germline lookup yields CDR1 MNHEY and CDR2 SVGAGI. The CDR3 is 16 residues long. The CDR3 loop reads CASSGLAGGSQETQYF. The CDR3 nucleotides are TGTGCCAGCAGCGGACTAGCGGGCGGTAGCCAAGAGACCCAGTACTTC.